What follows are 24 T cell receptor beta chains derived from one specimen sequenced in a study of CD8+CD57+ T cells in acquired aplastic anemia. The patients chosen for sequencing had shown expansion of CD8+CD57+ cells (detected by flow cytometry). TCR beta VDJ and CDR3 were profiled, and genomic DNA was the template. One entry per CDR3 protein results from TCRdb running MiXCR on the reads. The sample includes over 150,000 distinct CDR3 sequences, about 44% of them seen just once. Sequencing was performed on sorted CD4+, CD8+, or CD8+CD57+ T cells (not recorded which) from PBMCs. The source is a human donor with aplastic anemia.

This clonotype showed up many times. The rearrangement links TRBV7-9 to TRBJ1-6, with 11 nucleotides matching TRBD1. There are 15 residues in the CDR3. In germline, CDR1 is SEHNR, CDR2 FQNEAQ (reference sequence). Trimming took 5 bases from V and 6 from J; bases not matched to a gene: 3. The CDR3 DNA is TGTGCCAGCAGCCCCGGGACAGGGGGTAATTCACCCCTCCACTTT. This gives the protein CASSPGTGGNSPLHF.

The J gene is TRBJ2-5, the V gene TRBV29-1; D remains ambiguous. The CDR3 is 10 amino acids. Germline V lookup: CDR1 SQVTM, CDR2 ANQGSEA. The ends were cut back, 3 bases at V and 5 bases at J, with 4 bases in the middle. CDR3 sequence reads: CSVEWETQYF. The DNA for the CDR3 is TGCAGCGTTGAGTGGGAGACCCAGTACTTC.

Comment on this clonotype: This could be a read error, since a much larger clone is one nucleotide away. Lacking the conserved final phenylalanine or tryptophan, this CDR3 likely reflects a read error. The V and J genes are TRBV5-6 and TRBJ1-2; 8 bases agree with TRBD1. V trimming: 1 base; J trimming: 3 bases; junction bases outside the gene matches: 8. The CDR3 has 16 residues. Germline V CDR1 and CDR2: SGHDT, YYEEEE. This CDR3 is CASSLSGPGQDYGYTS. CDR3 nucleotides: TGTGCCAGCAGCTTGTCGGGTCCGGGACAGGACTATGGCTACACCTCC.

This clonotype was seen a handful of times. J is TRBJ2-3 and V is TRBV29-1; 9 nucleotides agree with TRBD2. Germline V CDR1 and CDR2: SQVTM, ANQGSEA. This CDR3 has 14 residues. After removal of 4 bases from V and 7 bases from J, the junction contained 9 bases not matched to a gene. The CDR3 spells CSVVPSGGTYTQYF. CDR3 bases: TGCAGCGTTGTCCCCAGCGGGGGGACGTATACGCAGTATTTT.

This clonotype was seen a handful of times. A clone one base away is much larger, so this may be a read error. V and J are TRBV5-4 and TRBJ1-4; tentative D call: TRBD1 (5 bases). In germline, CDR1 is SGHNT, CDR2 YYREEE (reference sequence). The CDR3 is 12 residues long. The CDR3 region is CASSPGGEKLLF. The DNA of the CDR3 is TGTGCCAGCAGCCCCGGGGGTGAAAAACTGCTTTTT. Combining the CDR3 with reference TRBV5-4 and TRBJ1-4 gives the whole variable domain ETGVTQSPTHLIKTRGQQVTLRCSSQSGHNTVSWYQQALGQGPQFIFQYYREEENGRGNFPPRFSGLQFPNYSSELNVNALELDDSALYLCASSPGGEKLLFGSGTQLSVL.

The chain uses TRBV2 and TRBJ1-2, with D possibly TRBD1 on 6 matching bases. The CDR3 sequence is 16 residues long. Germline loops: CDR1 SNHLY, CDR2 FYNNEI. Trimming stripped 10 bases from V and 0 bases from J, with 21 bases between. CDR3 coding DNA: TGTGCCAACCTTCCCGGGACATCTGCAGCTAACTATGGCTACACCTTC. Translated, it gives CANLPGTSAANYGYTF. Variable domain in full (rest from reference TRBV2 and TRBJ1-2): EPEVTQTPSHQVTQMGQEVILRCVPISNHLYFYWYRQILGQKVEFLVSFYNNEISEKSEIFDDQFSVERPDGSNFTLKIRSTKLEDSAMYFCANLPGTSAANYGYTFGSGTRLTVV.

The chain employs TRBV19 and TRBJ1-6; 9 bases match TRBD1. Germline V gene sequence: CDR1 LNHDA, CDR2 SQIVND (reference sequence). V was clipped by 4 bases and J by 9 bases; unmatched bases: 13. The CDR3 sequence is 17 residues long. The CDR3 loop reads CASSTSQGTGFVSPLHF. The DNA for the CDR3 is TGTGCCAGTAGTACCAGCCAAGGGACAGGGTTTGTTTCACCCCTCCACTTT.

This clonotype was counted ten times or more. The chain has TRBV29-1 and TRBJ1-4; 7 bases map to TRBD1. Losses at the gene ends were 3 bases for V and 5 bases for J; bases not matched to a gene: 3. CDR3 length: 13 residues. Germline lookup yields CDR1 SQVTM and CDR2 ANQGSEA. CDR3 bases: TGCAGCGTTGAGGGGGGACAGAATGAAAAACTGTTTTTT. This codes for CSVEGGQNEKLFF. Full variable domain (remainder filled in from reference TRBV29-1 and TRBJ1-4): SAVISQKPSRDICQRGTSLTIQCQVDSQVTMMFWYRQQPGQSLTLIATANQGSEATYESGFVIDKFPISRPNLTFSTLTVSNMSPEDSSIYLCSVEGGQNEKLFFGSGTQLSVL.

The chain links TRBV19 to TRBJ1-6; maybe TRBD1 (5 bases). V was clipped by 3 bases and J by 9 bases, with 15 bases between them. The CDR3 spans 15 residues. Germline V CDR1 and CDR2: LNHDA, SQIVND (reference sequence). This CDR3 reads CASSMVRETGSPLHF. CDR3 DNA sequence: TGTGCCAGTAGTATGGTCAGGGAAACCGGTTCACCCCTCCACTTT.

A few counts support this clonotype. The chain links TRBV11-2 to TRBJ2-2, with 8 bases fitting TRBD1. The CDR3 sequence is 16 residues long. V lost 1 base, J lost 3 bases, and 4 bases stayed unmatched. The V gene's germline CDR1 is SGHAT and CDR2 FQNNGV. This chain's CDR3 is CASSLGRGRDTGELFF. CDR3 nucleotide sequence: TGTGCCAGCAGCTTAGGCAGGGGGCGAGACACCGGGGAGCTGTTTTTT.

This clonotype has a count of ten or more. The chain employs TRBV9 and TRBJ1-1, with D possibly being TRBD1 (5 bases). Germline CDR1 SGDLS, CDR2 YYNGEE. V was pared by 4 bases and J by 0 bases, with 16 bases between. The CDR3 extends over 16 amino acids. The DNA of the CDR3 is TGTGCCAGCAGCCCTACCGGGTCGGGGGTGAACACTGAAGCTTTCTTT. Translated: CASSPTGSGVNTEAFF.

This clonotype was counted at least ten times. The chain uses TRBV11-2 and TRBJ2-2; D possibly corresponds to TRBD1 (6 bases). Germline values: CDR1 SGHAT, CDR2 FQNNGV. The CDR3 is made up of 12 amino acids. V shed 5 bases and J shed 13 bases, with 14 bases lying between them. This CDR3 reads CASSPRDRPLFF. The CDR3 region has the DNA TGTGCCAGCAGCCCACGAGACAGGCCGCTGTTTTTT.

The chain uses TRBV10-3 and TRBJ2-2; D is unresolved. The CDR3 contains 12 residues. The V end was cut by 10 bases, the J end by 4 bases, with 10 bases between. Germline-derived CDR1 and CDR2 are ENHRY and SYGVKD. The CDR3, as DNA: TGTGCCACCTCATATGGCACCGGGGAGCTGTTTTTT. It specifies CATSYGTGELFF.

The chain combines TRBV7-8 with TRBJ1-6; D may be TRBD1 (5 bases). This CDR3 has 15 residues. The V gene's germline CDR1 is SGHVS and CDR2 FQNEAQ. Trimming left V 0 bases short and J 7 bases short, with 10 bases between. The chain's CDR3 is CASSLAGTTNSPLHF. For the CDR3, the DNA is TGTGCCAGCAGCTTAGCCGGGACTACCAATTCACCCCTCCACTTT. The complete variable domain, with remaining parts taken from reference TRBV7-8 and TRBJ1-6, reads GAGVSQSPRYKVAKRGQDVALRCDPISGHVSLFWYQQALGQGPEFLTYFQNEAQLDKSGLPSDRFFAERPEGSVSTLKIQRTQQEDSAVYLCASSLAGTTNSPLHFGNGTRLTVT.

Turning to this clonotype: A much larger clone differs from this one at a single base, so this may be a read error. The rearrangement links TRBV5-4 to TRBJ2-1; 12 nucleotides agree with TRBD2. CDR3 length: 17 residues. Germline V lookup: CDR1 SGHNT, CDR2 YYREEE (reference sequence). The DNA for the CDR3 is TGTGCCAGCAGCTTCAGACTAGCGGGGGTGCCAGGGAATGAGCAGTCCTTC. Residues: CASSFRLAGVPGNEQSF.

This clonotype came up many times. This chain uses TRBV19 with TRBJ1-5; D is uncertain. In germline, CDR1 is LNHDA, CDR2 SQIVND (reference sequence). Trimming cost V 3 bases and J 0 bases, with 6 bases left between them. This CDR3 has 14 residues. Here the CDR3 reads CASSIDTSNQPQHF. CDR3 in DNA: TGTGCCAGTAGTATCGACACTAGCAATCAGCCCCAGCATTTT.

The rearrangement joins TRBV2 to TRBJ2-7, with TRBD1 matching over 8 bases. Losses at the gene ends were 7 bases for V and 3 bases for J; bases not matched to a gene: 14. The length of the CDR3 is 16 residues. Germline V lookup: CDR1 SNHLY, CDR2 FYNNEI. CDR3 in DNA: TGTGCCAGCATCCCCCGAAGTGGGACAGGTAGCTACGAGCAGTACTTC. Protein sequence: CASIPRSGTGSYEQYF.

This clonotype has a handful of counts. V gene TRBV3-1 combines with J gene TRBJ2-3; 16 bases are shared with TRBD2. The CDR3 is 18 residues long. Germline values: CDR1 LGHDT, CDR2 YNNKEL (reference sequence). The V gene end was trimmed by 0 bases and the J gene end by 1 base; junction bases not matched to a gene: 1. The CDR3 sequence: CASSQEGLAGGGTDTQYF. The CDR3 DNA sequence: TGTGCCAGCAGCCAAGAGGGACTAGCGGGGGGGGGCACAGATACGCAGTATTTT.

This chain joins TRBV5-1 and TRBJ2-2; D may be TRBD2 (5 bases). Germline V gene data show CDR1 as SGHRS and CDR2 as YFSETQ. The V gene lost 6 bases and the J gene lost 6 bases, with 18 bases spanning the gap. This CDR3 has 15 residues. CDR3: CASTNPGIGPGELFF. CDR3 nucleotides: TGCGCCAGCACAAACCCGGGGATAGGGCCCGGGGAGCTGTTTTTT.

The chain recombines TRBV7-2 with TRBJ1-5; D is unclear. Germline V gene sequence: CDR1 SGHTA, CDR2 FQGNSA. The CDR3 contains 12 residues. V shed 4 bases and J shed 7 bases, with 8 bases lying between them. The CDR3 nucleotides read TGTGCCAGCAGCTCACAGTGGCAGCCCCAGCATTTT. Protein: CASSSQWQPQHF.

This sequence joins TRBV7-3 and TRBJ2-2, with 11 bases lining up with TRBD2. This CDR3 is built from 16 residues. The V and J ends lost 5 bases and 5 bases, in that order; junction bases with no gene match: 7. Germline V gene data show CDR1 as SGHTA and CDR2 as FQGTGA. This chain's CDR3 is CASSLRLAGKTGELFF. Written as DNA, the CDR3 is TGTGCCAGCAGCCTCCGACTAGCGGGGAAAACCGGGGAGCTGTTTTTT.

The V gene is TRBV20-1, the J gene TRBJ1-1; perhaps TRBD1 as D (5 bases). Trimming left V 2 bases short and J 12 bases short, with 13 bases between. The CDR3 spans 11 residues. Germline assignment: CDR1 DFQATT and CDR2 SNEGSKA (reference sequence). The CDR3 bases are TGCAGTGCTAGACACGCGGAGGGGACTTTCTTT. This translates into CSARHAEGTFF.

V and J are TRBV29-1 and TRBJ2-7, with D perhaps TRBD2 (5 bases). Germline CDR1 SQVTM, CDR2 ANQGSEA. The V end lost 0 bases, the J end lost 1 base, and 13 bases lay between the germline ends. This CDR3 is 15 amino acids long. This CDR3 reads CSVEEERGLSYEQYF. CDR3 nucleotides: TGCAGCGTTGAAGAGGAGAGAGGGCTTTCCTACGAGCAGTACTTC.

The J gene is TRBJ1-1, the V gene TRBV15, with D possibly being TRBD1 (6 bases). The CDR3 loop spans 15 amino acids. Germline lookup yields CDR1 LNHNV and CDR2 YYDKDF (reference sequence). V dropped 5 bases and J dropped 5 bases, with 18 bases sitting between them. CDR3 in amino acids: CATSFRGGRETEAFF. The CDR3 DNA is TGTGCCACCAGCTTCCGAGGGGGGCGTGAGACTGAAGCTTTCTTT. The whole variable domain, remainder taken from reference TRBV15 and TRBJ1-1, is DAMVIQNPRYQVTQFGKPVTLSCSQTLNHNVMYWYQQKSSQAPKLLFHYYDKDFNNEADTPDNFQSRRPNTSFCFLDIRSPGLGDTAMYLCATSFRGGRETEAFFGQGTRLTVV.